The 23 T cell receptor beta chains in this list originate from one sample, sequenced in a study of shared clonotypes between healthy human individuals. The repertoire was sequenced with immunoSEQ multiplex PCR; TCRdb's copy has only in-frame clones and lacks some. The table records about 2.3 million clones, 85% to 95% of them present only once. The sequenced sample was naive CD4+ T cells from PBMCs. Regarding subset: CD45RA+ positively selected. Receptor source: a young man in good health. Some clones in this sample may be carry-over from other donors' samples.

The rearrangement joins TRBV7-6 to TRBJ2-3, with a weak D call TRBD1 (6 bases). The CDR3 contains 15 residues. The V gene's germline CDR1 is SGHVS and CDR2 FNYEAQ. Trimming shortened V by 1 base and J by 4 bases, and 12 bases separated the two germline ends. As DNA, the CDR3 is TGTGCCAGCAGCTTAGTCGGACAGCTAGCAGATACGCAGTATTTT. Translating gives CASSLVGQLADTQYF.

For the CDR3, the DNA is TGTGCCAGCAGTGGGAGGGGGCCTCAGGCTTTCTTT. Translated, it gives CASSGRGPQAFF. The chain uses TRBV6-5 and TRBJ1-1; 7 bases are a match to TRBD1. Trimming at V came to 5 bases and at J to 11 bases, leaving 8 bases not matched to a gene. In germline, CDR1 is MNHEY, CDR2 SVGAGI. The CDR3 has 12 amino acids.

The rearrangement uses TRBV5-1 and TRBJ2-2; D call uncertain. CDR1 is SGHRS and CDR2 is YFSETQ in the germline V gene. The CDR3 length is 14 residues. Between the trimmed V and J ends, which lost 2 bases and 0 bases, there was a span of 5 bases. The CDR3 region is CASSFRPNTGELFF. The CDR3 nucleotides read TGCGCCAGCAGCTTCCGACCGAACACCGGGGAGCTGTTTTTT.

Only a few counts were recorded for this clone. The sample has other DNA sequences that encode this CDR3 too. In DNA, the CDR3 is TGCGCCAGCAGCTTGGATCCGAACACTGAAGCTTTCTTT. Translation gives CASSLDPNTEAFF. V and J are TRBV5-1 and TRBJ1-1; the D is unclear. The CDR3 has 13 amino acids. V lost 0 bases to trimming and J lost 1 base, with 4 bases between them. Germline lookup yields CDR1 SGHRS and CDR2 YFSETQ.

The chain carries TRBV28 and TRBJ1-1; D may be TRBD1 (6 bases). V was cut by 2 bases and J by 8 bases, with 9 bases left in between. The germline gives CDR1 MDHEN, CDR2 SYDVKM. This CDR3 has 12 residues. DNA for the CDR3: TGTGCCAGCAGTTTAGTAGACAGGGAAGCTTTCTTT. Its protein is CASSLVDREAFF.

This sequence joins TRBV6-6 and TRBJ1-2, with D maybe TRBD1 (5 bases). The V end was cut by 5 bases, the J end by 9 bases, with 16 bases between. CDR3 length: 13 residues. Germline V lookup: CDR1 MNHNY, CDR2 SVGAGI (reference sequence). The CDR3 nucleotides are TGTGCCAGCAGTACTCCTCCAGGGCAAAGCTACACCTTC. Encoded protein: CASSTPPGQSYTF.

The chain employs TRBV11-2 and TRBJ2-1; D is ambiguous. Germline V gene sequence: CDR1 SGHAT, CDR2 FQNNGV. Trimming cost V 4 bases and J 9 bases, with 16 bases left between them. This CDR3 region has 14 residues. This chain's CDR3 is CASSSRDRAFEQFF. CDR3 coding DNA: TGTGCCAGCAGCTCCCGAGATCGGGCTTTTGAGCAGTTCTTC.

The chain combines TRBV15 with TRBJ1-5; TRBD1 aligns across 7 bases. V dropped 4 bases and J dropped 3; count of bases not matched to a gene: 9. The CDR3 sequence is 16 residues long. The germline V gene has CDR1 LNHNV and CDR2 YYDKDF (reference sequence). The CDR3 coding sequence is TGTGCCACCAGCAAACCATGGGGACAGTTCAATCAGCCCCAGCATTTT. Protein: CATSKPWGQFNQPQHF.

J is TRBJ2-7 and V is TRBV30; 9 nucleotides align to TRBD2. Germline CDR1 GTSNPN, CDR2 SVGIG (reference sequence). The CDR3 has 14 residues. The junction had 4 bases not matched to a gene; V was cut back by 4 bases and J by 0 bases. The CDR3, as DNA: TGTGCCTGGAAGGCTAGCGGGGACTCCTACGAGCAGTACTTC. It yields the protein CAWKASGDSYEQYF. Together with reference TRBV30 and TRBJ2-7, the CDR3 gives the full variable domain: SQTIHQWPATLVQPVGSPLSLECTVEGTSNPNLYWYRQAAGRGLQLLFYSVGIGQISSEVPQNLSASRPQDRQFILSSKKLLLSDSGFYLCAWKASGDSYEQYFGPGTRLTVT.

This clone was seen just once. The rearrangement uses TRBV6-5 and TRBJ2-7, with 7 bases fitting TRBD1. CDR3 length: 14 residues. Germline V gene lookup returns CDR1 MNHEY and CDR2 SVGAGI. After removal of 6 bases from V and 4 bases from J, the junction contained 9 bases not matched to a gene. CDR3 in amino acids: CASRPRQGWYEQYF. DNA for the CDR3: TGTGCCAGCAGACCCAGACAGGGATGGTACGAGCAGTACTTC.

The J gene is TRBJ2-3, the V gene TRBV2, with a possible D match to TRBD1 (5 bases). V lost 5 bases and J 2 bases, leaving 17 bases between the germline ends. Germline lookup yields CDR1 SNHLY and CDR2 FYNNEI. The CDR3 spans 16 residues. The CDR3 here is CASSIPMRQSTDTQYF. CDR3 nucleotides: TGTGCCAGCAGTATACCAATGAGACAGTCCACAGATACGCAGTATTTT.

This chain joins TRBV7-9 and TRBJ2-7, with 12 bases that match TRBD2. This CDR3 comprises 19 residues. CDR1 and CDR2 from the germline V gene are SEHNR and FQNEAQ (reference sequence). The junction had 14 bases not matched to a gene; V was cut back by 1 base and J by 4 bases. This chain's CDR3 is CASSLGSTSGRTVRYEQYF. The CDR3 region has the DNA TGTGCCAGCAGCTTAGGCTCGACTAGCGGGAGAACGGTGCGGTACGAGCAGTACTTC.

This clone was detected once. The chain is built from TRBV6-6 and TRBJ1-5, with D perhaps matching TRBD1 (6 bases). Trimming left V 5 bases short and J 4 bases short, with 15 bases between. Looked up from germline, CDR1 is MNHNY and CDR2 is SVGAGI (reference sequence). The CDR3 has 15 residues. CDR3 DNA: TGTGCCAGCAGTGCAGGGGCATTATGGAATCAGCCCCAGCATTTT. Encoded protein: CASSAGALWNQPQHF.

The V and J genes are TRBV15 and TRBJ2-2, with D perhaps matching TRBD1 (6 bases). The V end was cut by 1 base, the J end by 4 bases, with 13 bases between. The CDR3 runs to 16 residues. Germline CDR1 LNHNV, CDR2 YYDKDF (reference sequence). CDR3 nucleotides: TGTGCCACCAGCAGAGGCAGGGGAATAGGCACCGGGGAGCTGTTTTTT. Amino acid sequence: CATSRGRGIGTGELFF.

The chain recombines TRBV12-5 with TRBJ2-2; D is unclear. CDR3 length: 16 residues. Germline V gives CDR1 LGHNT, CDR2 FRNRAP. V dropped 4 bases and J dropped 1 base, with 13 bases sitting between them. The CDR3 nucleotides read TGTGCTAGTGGTTGGGGTACTTATAAGAACACCGGGGAGCTGTTTTTT. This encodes CASGWGTYKNTGELFF.

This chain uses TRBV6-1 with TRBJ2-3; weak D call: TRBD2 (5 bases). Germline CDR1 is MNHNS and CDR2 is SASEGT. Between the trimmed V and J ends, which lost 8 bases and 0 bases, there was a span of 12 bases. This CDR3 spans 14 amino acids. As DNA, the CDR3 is TGTGCCAGCCAGGAGGTAGTGAGCACAGATACGCAGTATTTT. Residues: CASQEVVSTDTQYF.

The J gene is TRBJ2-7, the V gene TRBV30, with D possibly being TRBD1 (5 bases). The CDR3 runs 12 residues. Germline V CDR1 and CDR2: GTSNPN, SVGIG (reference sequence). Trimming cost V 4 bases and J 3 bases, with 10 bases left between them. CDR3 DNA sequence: TGTGCCTGGACACTCGACAGCTACGAGCAGTACTTC. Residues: CAWTLDSYEQYF.

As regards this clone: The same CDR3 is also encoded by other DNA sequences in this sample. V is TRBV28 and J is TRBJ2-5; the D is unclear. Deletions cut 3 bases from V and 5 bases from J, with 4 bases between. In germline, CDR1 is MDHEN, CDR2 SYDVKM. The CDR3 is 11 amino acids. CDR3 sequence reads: CASSLGETQYF. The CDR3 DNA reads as TGTGCCAGCAGTTTGGGCGAGACCCAGTACTTC. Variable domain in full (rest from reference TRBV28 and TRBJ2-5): DVKVTQSSRYLVKRTGEKVFLECVQDMDHENMFWYRQDPGLGLRLIYFSYDVKMKEKGDIPEGYSVSREKKERFSLILESASTNQTSMYLCASSLGETQYFGPGTRLLVL.

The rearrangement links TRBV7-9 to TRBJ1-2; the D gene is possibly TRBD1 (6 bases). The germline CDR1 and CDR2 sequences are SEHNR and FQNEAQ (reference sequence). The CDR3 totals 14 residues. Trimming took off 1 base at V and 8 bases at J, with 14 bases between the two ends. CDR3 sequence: CASSLVRQEEGYTF. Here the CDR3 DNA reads TGTGCCAGCAGCTTAGTTCGACAGGAGGAAGGCTACACCTTC.

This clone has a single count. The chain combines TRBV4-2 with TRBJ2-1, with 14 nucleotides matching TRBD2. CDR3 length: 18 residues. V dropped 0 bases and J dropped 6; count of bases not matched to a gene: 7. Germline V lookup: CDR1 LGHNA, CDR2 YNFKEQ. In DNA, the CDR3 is TGTGCCAGCAGCCAAGAGGGACTAGCGGGAGACCTTTCCAATGAGCAGTTCTTC. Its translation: CASSQEGLAGDLSNEQFF.

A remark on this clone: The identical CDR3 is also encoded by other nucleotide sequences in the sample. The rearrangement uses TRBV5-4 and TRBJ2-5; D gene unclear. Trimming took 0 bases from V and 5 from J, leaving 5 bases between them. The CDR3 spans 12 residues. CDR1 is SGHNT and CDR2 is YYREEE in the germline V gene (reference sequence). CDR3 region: CASSLVVETQYF. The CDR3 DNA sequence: TGTGCCAGCAGCTTGGTCGTGGAGACCCAGTACTTC.

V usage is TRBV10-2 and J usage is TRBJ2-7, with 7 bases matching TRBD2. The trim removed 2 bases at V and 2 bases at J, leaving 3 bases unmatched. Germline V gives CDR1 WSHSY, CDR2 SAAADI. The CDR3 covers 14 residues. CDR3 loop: CASSEPSGAYEQYF. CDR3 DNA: TGCGCCAGCAGTGAGCCCAGCGGGGCCTACGAGCAGTACTTC.

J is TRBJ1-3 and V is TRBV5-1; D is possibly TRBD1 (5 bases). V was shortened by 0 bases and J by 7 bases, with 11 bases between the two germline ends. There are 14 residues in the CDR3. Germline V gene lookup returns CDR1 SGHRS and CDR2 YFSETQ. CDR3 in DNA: TGCGCCAGCAGCTTGGTCCCAGGGAGCAACACCATATATTTT. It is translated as CASSLVPGSNTIYF.